What follows are 13 T cell receptor beta chains derived from one specimen sequenced in a study of CD8+ T cells in alopecia areata. Sequencing templates came from extracted RNA that was reverse transcribed into cDNA. Repertoires were generated with immunoSEQ multiplex PCR, while TCRdb's copy carries only in-frame clones and drops some. The sample has 85,000 to 110,000 clones, 55% seen once; the top ten hold 8.8%. Sequencing was done on a sample of CD4+ T cells sorted from blood. These receptors all stem from a human donor in good health.

V and J are TRBV4-3 and TRBJ1-2, with TRBD1 as a possible D gene (5 bases). CDR1 LGHNA and CDR2 YSLEER come from the germline V gene. Trimming removed 3 bases at V and 0 bases at J, with 20 bases between. This CDR3 spans 18 amino acids. CDR3 nucleotides: TGCGCCAGCAGCCAGGCCGTGGGGCCGAACAACCCTAACTATGGCTACACCTTC. It yields the protein CASSQAVGPNNPNYGYTF.

This clone was picked up a small number of times. The chain combines TRBV7-6 with TRBJ1-3; a possible D gene is TRBD1 (5 bases). The germline V gene encodes CDR1 SGHVS and CDR2 FNYEAQ. Trimming cost V 4 bases and J 4 bases, with 11 bases left between them. The CDR3 runs to 14 residues. CDR3 sequence: CASSYGTVGNTIYF. CDR3 nucleotides: TGTGCCAGCAGCTACGGGACGGTGGGAAACACCATATATTTT.

CDR3 protein: CASTLLPKETQYF. CDR3 in DNA: TGTGCCAGCACCCTACTACCTAAAGAGACCCAGTACTTC. The V and J genes are TRBV7-2 and TRBJ2-5, with no clear D. This CDR3 comprises 13 residues. V lost 7 bases and J 3 bases, leaving 12 bases between the germline ends. Germline CDR1 reads SGHTA; CDR2 reads FQGNSA.

This clone has more than one count but fewer than ten. The chain is built from TRBV30 and TRBJ2-1; 11 bases align to TRBD2. The CDR3 is 14 amino acids. Germline V gene sequence: CDR1 GTSNPN, CDR2 SVGIG (reference sequence). Unmatched junction bases numbered 3, after V lost 7 bases and J lost 1 base. The CDR3, as DNA: TGTGCCTCTAGACTAGCGGGGTCCTACAATGAGCAGTTCTTC. Its translation is CASRLAGSYNEQFF.

This clone has a handful of counts. Here the CDR3 reads CASSPTDDSGNTIYF. DNA for the CDR3: TGTGCCAGCTCACCCACCGACGACTCTGGAAACACCATATATTTT. The chain combines TRBV18 with TRBJ1-3; D gene ambiguous. Between the trimmed V and J ends, which lost 3 bases and 0 bases, there was a span of 9 bases. The CDR3 is made up of 15 amino acids. Germline CDR1 KGHSH, CDR2 LQKENI. Based on the CDR3 plus reference TRBV18 and TRBJ1-3, the full variable domain is NAGVMQNPRHLVRRRGQEARLRCSPMKGHSHVYWYRQLPEEGLKFMVYLQKENIIDESGMPKERFSAEFPKEGPSILRIQQVVRGDSAAYFCASSPTDDSGNTIYFGEGSWLTVV.

The sample holds a few counts of this clone. V and J are TRBV7-2 and TRBJ2-3; D perhaps matches TRBD2 (6 bases). CDR1 is SGHTA, CDR2 FQGNSA, per germline. The germline V and J ends were trimmed by 5 bases and 2 bases, with 20 bases remaining between them. This CDR3 has 17 amino acids. In nucleotides, the CDR3 is TGTGCCAGCAGCCTCCGTAGGGTGGGGGAGGACACAGATACGCAGTATTTT. It codes for CASSLRRVGEDTDTQYF.

A few counts support this clone. This rearrangement joins TRBV19 to TRBJ1-1; a weak D match, TRBD1 (5 bases). V lost 5 bases to trimming and J lost 0 bases, with 10 bases between them. The CDR3 sequence is 14 residues long. Looked up from germline, CDR1 is LNHDA and CDR2 is SQIVND (reference sequence). CDR3 nucleotide sequence: TGTGCCAGTAGTGATTTGACAGTGAACACTGAAGCTTTCTTT. This codes for CASSDLTVNTEAFF.

This clone was counted ten times or more. The sample holds other DNA sequences that translate to the same CDR3. This rearrangement joins TRBV28 to TRBJ2-5; 12 nucleotides line up with TRBD2. Looked up from germline, CDR1 is MDHEN and CDR2 is SYDVKM. The CDR3 spans 15 residues. V lost 3 bases and J lost 1; bases outside the gene matches: 0. The CDR3 sequence is CASSLTSGGQETQYF. The CDR3 DNA sequence: TGTGCCAGCAGTTTGACTAGCGGGGGCCAAGAGACCCAGTACTTC.

J is TRBJ2-4 and V is TRBV30; TRBD2 is a possible D gene (5 bases). Germline CDR1 GTSNPN, CDR2 SVGIG (reference sequence). V dropped 1 base and J dropped 0 bases, with 10 bases sitting between them. The CDR3 loop spans 15 amino acids. The CDR3 DNA reads as TGTGCCTGGAGTGAGGGAGTCCTAGCCAAAAACATTCAGTACTTC. It yields the protein CAWSEGVLAKNIQYF.

The V and J genes are TRBV27 and TRBJ2-2; TRBD1 agrees at 7 bases. From germline, CDR1 is MNHEY and CDR2 SMNVEV (reference sequence). This CDR3 region has 17 residues. Unmatched junction bases numbered 15, after V lost 8 bases and J lost 3 bases. The CDR3 spells CASRSTLGGHYTGELFF. The CDR3 DNA sequence: TGTGCCAGCCGATCCACCCTAGGGGGCCACTACACCGGGGAGCTGTTTTTT.

The chain carries TRBV6-6 and TRBJ1-1, with 9 bases that match TRBD1. CDR3 length: 16 residues. Per germline, CDR1 MNHNY and CDR2 SVGAGI (reference sequence). The J segment lost 4 bases and the V segment lost 2 bases, leaving 8 bases of the junction unmatched. The CDR3 is CASSYRPGQGVTEAFF. The DNA of the CDR3 is TGTGCCAGCAGTTACCGGCCGGGACAGGGCGTCACTGAAGCTTTCTTT.

V gene TRBV2 combines with J gene TRBJ2-5; D might be TRBD1 (6 bases). Germline V gene sequence: CDR1 SNHLY, CDR2 FYNNEI. The CDR3 spans 12 residues. Trimming left V 10 bases short and J 3 bases short, with 12 bases between. For the CDR3, the DNA is TGTGCCACTACCCGGACAGAAGAGACCCAGTACTTC. Translated, it gives CATTRTEETQYF.

The chain is built from TRBV7-6 and TRBJ2-7; TRBD2 is a possible D gene (6 bases). Between the trimmed V and J ends, which lost 5 bases and 4 bases, there was a span of 18 bases. This CDR3 is 15 amino acids long. Looked up from germline, CDR1 is SGHVS and CDR2 is FNYEAQ. CDR3 protein: CASSPGGGLRYEQYF. The CDR3 DNA reads as TGTGCCAGCAGCCCTGGGGGTGGACTACGATACGAGCAGTACTTC.